The 19 T cell receptor beta chains below come from one sample, sequenced in a study of T cell clonality in common variable immunodeficiency. The method was immunoSEQ multiplex PCR; TCRdb's version includes in-frame clones alone and lacks a portion of them. The sample shows tens of thousands of clones, none of them appearing just once. Sequences were obtained from peripheral blood mononuclear cells. These TCRs come from a person aged 18 to 70 in good health.

This clone occurred many times. With the read ending 3 residues before the CDR3 end, the germline J gene is used to fill in that end. V is TRBV14 and J is TRBJ2-1; D unclear. The CDR3 runs 12 residues. Germline CDR1 and CDR2: SGHDN and FVKESK. V was pared by 4 bases and J by 9 bases, with 10 bases between. CDR3 protein: CASSPHLGEQFF. The CDR3 DNA, read in part, is TGTGCCAGCAGCCCCCATCTAGGTGAG.

This clone was detected many times. With the read ending 3 residues before the CDR3 end, the germline J gene is used to fill in that end. V usage is TRBV19 and J usage is TRBJ2-6; D gene unclear. V was trimmed by 3 bases and J by 0 bases, leaving 9 bases between them. Per germline, CDR1 LNHDA and CDR2 SQIVND (reference sequence). This CDR3 comprises 16 residues. CDR3: CASSMVRSSGANVLTF. The CDR3 DNA, read in part, is TGTGCCAGTAGTATGGTCCGCAGCTCTGGGGCCAACGTC.

This clone was picked up many times. The read ends 3 residues early relative to the CDR3; the germline J gene fills the gap. This chain joins TRBV29-1 and TRBJ2-1; D possibly corresponds to TRBD1 (5 bases). This CDR3 is 13 amino acids long. The germline V gene encodes CDR1 SQVTM and CDR2 ANQGSEA. V was clipped by 7 bases and J by 9 bases, with 19 bases between them. The DNA read from the CDR3 is TGCAGCGGTGAGTTCAGGGTAGGCGGTGAG. Encoded protein: CSGEFRVGGE. The CDR3 in full is CSGEFRVGGEQFF.

This clone was seen only a few times. The read falls 3 residues short of the CDR3 end, and the missing part is taken from the germline J gene. The chain uses TRBV7-2 and TRBJ1-4, with TRBD1 as a possible D gene (5 bases). Germline CDR1 reads SGHTA; CDR2 reads FQGNSA. The CDR3 covers 14 residues. The CDR3 sequence: CASRGGSHNSPLFF. CDR3 bases read: TGTGCCAGCAGGGGGGGATCCCATAATTCACCA.

This clone occurred a few times. Relative to the germline gene, one junction end is altered; a read error may explain this. The CDR3 end falls 3 residues outside the read, so it is completed with the germline J gene. Other DNA sequences from this sample encode an identical CDR3 as well. The chain links TRBV18 to TRBJ1-3, with a weak D call TRBD1 (6 bases). The CDR3 loop spans 16 amino acids. Per the germline V gene, CDR1 is KGHSH and CDR2 is LQKENI. The sequenced part of the CDR3 DNA is TGTGCCAGCTCACCGGGACACCAAAACTCTGGAAACACA. This codes for CASSPGHQNSGNT. The full-length CDR3 reads as CASSPGHQNSGNTIYF.

This clone has a count of ten or more. The sequence runs out 3 residues before the end of the CDR3; the remainder is reconstructed from the germline J gene. The V gene is TRBV18, the J gene TRBJ1-1; D may be TRBD1 (5 bases). This CDR3 has 20 amino acids. The germline V gene encodes CDR1 KGHSH and CDR2 LQKENI. Trimming stripped 6 bases from V and 0 bases from J, with 29 bases between. The chain's CDR3 is CASSVITPRERSYMNTEAFF. The part of the CDR3 DNA that was read is TGTGCCAGCTCCGTAATAACCCCCAGGGAACGAAGCTACATGAACACTGAA.

Regarding this clone: The read finishes 3 residues shy of the CDR3 end, and the germline J gene is used to complete it. The chain uses TRBV20-1 and TRBJ1-2; D may be TRBD1 (5 bases). This CDR3 comprises 16 residues. Germline V lookup: CDR1 DFQATT, CDR2 SNEGSKA (reference sequence). Partial CDR3 DNA: TGCAGTGCTAGACCCAGGACTAGCGGAGGGGTCGGTACC. Protein sequence: CSARPRTSGGVGT. The full-length CDR3 reads as CSARPRTSGGVGTYTF.

Points on this clone: The CDR3 extends 3 residues past the end of the read, so its final part is completed from the germline J gene. This chain joins TRBV11-2 and TRBJ2-2; no clear D. V was cut by 0 bases and J by 8 bases, with 7 bases left in between. Per the germline V gene, CDR1 is SGHAT and CDR2 is FQNNGV. The CDR3 is 13 residues long. The CDR3 sequence is CASSLDGQGELFF. The part of the CDR3 DNA that was read is TGTGCCAGCAGCTTAGATGGGCAGGGGGAG.

This clone was seen more than once but under ten times. The read ends 3 residues before the CDR3 terminus; that terminus is restored from the germline J gene. The V and J genes are TRBV19 and TRBJ1-2; D perhaps matches TRBD1 (5 bases). Germline CDR1 reads LNHDA; CDR2 reads SQIVND (reference sequence). The CDR3 has 16 amino acids. Incomplete CDR3 DNA: TGTGCCAGTAGTACCACCGGGACTAGAGCAGGCTACGAC. This codes for CASSTTGTRAGYD. The whole CDR3 sequence reads CASSTTGTRAGYDYTF. Filled out from reference TRBV19 and TRBJ1-2, the complete variable domain reads DGGITQSPKYLFRKEGQNVTLSCEQNLNHDAMYWYRQDPGQGLRLIYYSQIVNDFQKGDIAEGYSVSREKKESFPLTVTSAQKNPTAFYLCASSTTGTRAGYDYTFGSGTRLTVV.

This clone was counted only a few times. The read terminates 3 residues ahead of where the CDR3 ends, so the germline J gene completes it. The chain is built from TRBV27 and TRBJ2-7, with 10 positions matching TRBD2. The J segment lost 2 bases and the V segment lost 6 bases, leaving 4 bases of the junction unmatched. The CDR3 loop spans 14 amino acids. CDR1 and CDR2 from the germline V gene are MNHEY and SMNVEV (reference sequence). The sequenced CDR3 bases are TGTGCCAGCAGCCCTAGCGGGGGACCCTACGAG. Translated: CASSPSGGPYE. The complete CDR3 reads CASSPSGGPYEQYF.

This clone was detected many times. The read ends 3 residues before the CDR3 terminus; that terminus is restored from the germline J gene. The chain links TRBV18 to TRBJ2-1; 11 bases map to TRBD2. Germline trimming cut 4 bases from V and 3 bases from J; bases unmatched to any gene: 5. Germline V gives CDR1 KGHSH, CDR2 LQKENI. The CDR3 spans 16 residues. The part of the CDR3 DNA that was read is TGTGCCAGCTCACGTCAGGGACTAGCGGACTACAATGAG. Protein product: CASSRQGLADYNE. The whole CDR3 sequence is CASSRQGLADYNEQFF.

Many counts were recorded for this clone. Coverage ceases 3 residues before the CDR3 finishes, and the germline J gene fills in the end. J is TRBJ2-1 and V is TRBV20-1; 7 bases map to TRBD2. With V trimmed by 0 bases and J by 9 bases, 5 bases remained unmatched. CDR1 is DFQATT, CDR2 SNEGSKA, per germline (reference sequence). This CDR3 comprises 13 residues. The part of the CDR3 DNA that was read is TGCAGTGCTAGAGATCGGGGGAGGGGTGAG. This translates into CSARDRGRGE. The whole CDR3 protein is CSARDRGRGEQFF.

Many counts were recorded for this clone. CDR3 sequence: CASRLAGSYNEQFF. The CDR3 DNA, read in part, is TGTGCCAGCAGACTAGCGGGCTCCTACAATGAG. The V and J genes are TRBV7-2 and TRBJ2-1; 9 bases are shared with TRBD2. The read ends 3 residues early relative to the CDR3; the germline J gene fills the gap. CDR3 length equals 14 residues. The germline gives CDR1 SGHTA, CDR2 FQGNSA. V gave up 6 bases and J gave up 0 bases; unmatched junction bases: 0.

This clone has ten or more counts. With the read ending 3 residues before the CDR3 end, the germline J gene is used to fill in that end. The chain employs TRBV20-1 and TRBJ2-3; TRBD2 matches at 13 bases. CDR1 and CDR2 (germline): DFQATT, SNEGSKA (reference sequence). The ends lost 0 bases at V and 6 bases at J; junction bases unmatched: 3. There are 15 residues in the CDR3. CDR3 bases read: TGCAGTGCTAGAGACGGACTAGCGGGAGTTGATACG. Translated: CSARDGLAGVDT. The whole CDR3 protein reads CSARDGLAGVDTQYF.

The table lists this clone with many counts. The observed sequence ends 3 residues before the CDR3 terminus, with the missing tail filled in from the germline J gene. Other DNA sequences from this sample encode an identical CDR3 as well. The genes are TRBV19 and TRBJ1-5, with TRBD1 matching over 8 bases. The CDR3 is 16 amino acids. Germline V gene data show CDR1 as LNHDA and CDR2 as SQIVND (reference sequence). The J segment lost 6 bases and the V segment lost 5 bases, leaving 12 bases of the junction unmatched. Incomplete CDR3 DNA: TGTGCCAGTAGTCCAGGACAGGGAGCGTGGTCTCAGCCC. This sequence encodes CASSPGQGAWSQP. The CDR3 in its entirety is CASSPGQGAWSQPQHF.

This clone was counted many times. Read coverage stops 3 residues before the CDR3 terminus; the germline J gene supplies the remainder. The V call is TRBV7-8, the J call TRBJ2-7; 13 positions agree with TRBD2. The V gene's germline CDR1 is SGHVS and CDR2 FQNEAQ. The junction had 2 bases not matched to a gene; V was cut back by 1 base and J by 2 bases. This CDR3 comprises 16 residues. The CDR3 bases that were read are TGTGCCAGCAGCTTAGGGACTAGCGGGAGCCCCTACGAG. This gives the protein CASSLGTSGSPYE. The complete CDR3 protein is CASSLGTSGSPYEQYF.

This clone was seen repeatedly, ten times or more. The CDR3 end is not reached by the read, which stops 3 residues before it; the germline J gene fills it in. V and J are TRBV28 and TRBJ2-1; D may be TRBD1 (5 bases). The CDR3 covers 16 residues. The ends were cut back, 5 bases at V and 5 bases at J, with 19 bases in the middle. The germline CDR1 and CDR2 sequences are MDHEN and SYDVKM. The CDR3 DNA, read in part, is TGTGCCAGCAGTAATCAAGGCAGACAGCCTAACAATGAG. This encodes CASSNQGRQPNNE. The complete CDR3 sequence is CASSNQGRQPNNEQFF.

The table lists this clone with many counts. The CDR3 goes on 3 residues after the read ends, and that part is filled in from the germline J gene. This chain links TRBV20-1 with TRBJ2-7; 11 bases are a match to TRBD2. This CDR3 has 15 residues. Germline CDR1 reads DFQATT; CDR2 reads SNEGSKA (reference sequence). V was pared by 3 bases and J by 6 bases, with 10 bases of the junction left unmatched. The CDR3 region is CSASLLTSGAGEQYF. The covered CDR3 bases are TGCAGTGCTAGTCTCCTGACTAGCGGGGCAGGCGAG.

This clone showed up many times. The read ends 3 residues shy of where the CDR3 ends; the end is completed using the germline J gene. The chain is built from TRBV18 and TRBJ2-2; tentatively, D is TRBD1 (6 bases). CDR3 length: 16 residues. Germline V gives CDR1 KGHSH, CDR2 LQKENI. V shed 3 bases and J shed 4 bases, with 15 bases lying between them. The CDR3 protein is CASSPAAGVSTGELFF. The CDR3 DNA, read in part, is TGTGCCAGCTCACCTGCGGCAGGGGTTAGCACCGGGGAG.